This T cell receptor (beta chain) was sequenced for a study of blood T cell repertoires in COVID-19 (TCRdb year 2020). With regard to the full study: The collaborator samples originated in the United States, Italy and Spain and spanned the acute and convalescent phases of COVID-19. The material from the prospective study consisted of cDNA or gDNA derived from T cells, B-cell-depleted T cells, or PBMCs. Subjects who had been exposed to COVID-19, were actively infected with it, or had recovered from it provided the deeply sampled blood TCRbeta repertoires that made up the dataset. The repertoires were released in a freely available public database intended as a resource for research on the immune response to SARS-CoV-2. Samples were obtained from the ongoing ImmuneRACE study (first 160 participants) and from 1,254 subjects provided by 6 global collaborators. Sample metadata almost always included a de-identified subject ID, COVID-19 status, age in years and sex. Where available, HLA class I and class II types were taken from metadata supplied by the sample provider and were not determined by assay-based typing. The full study reports these points: The amount of clinical and demographic metadata varied by source and participant and was provided uncurated.

Each collaborating institution followed its own protocols to collect whole blood in K2EDTA tubes. For TCRbeta analysis, collaborators shipped samples as frozen whole blood, isolated PBMCs, or DNA extracted from either of those sample types. Per the germline V gene, MDHEN is the CDR1 and SYDVKM is the CDR2. V trim: 7 bases; J trim: 7 bases; unmatched bases: 5. The CDR3 goes from the cysteine to the phenylalanine over 14 residues. The CDR3 DNA has 42 bases and is translated from base 1. A word on this clone: Its specific antigen is unknown. Per-base quality was not reported, and no clone a single base away is much larger than it.

TCRbeta CDR3 regions were amplified from genomic DNA using the immunoSEQ Assay, a bias-controlled multiplex PCR. As for how the authors treated the data: The number of nucleated cells in each sample was estimated by amplification of reference gene primers within the assay. To quantify the absolute abundance of each unique TCRbeta CDR3 rearrangement, sequence reads were collapsed and filtered. For each sample, productive Simpson clonality was calculated as the square root of Simpson's diversity index over productive rearrangements. This is the immuneACCESS table as TCRdb keeps it, with only in-frame sequences that have V and J called. A part of the clones is gone; compared with another copy, unresolved V genes explain less than half, and the rest is unexplained. That table gives V, J and clone size, and the DNA gave D and trimming. In all, the sample holds under 250,000 clones, and about four fifths of those were seen once. Roughly 2.9% of the sample is in the top ten clones.

This TCR derives from a man aged 45-65 years with active or convalescent COVID-19. The rearrangement combines TRBV28 with TRBJ1-4, with 11 bases aligning to TRBD1. Sequenced input: peripheral blood. CDR3 reads: CASKGGTGGEKLFF. The sequence in DNA is TGTGCCAGCAAAGGCGGGACAGGGGGTGAAAAACTGTTTTTT.